The next 11 T cell receptor beta chains were all read from a single sample in a study of T and B cells in COVID-19 patients. BIOMED2 TRB-A/B primer pools were used in multiplex TRB PCR. TCRdb redid the calling of the multiplex PCR reads with MiXCR, one entry per CDR3 protein. The data show approximately 590 distinct CDR3 sequences, approximately 23% seen once. TRB was amplified from around 250-500 ng of blood genomic DNA. Specimen: blood. These receptors came from a human donor with active COVID-19.

This clonotype is judged large. V and J are TRBV5-6 and TRBJ2-1; maybe TRBD2 (6 bases). The CDR3 consists of 16 residues. V was clipped by 4 bases and J by 8 bases, with 22 bases between them. Germline lookup yields CDR1 SGHDT and CDR2 YYEEEE. The CDR3 spells CASSGGDVGSGDEQFF. As DNA, the CDR3 is TGTGCCAGCAGCGGAGGGGACGTCGGGTCCGGGGATGAGCAGTTCTTC.

In nucleotides, the CDR3 is TGCAGTGCTAGACAGACTAGCGGGAGCTCAGATACGCAGTATTTT. It is translated as CSARQTSGSSDTQYF. The rearrangement links TRBV20-1 to TRBJ2-3; 12 nucleotides line up with TRBD2. CDR1 and CDR2 from the germline V gene are DFQATT and SNEGSKA (reference sequence). The CDR3 length is 15 residues. Losses at the gene ends were 2 bases for V and 4 bases for J; bases not matched to a gene: 4.

This clonotype has a single count. V usage is TRBV6-2 or TRBV6-3 and J usage is TRBJ2-3, with D tentatively TRBD1 (6 bases). V gave up 7 bases and J gave up 4 bases, with 18 bases separating them. This CDR3 spans 15 amino acids. Germline CDR1 and CDR2: MNHEY and SVGEGT. Written as DNA, the CDR3 is TGTGCCAGCAATCCCACAGGGTGGGGCTCAGATACGCAGTATTTT. Its protein product is CASNPTGWGSDTQYF.

This clonotype has more than one count but fewer than ten. A read error may explain this, as a much larger clone is one base away. The chain has TRBV27 and TRBJ1-5; TRBD1 might be the D (6 bases). The CDR3 loop spans 13 amino acids. Trimming removed 10 bases from V and 2 bases from J, with 12 bases in between. Germline V CDR1 and CDR2: MNHEY, SMNVEV (reference sequence). The CDR3 here is CAIKGGRNQPQHF. In DNA form, the CDR3 reads TGTGCCATTAAGGGGGGTCGCAATCAGCCCCAGCATTTT.

This clonotype counts as medium-sized (0.01 to 0.1%). The V call is TRBV12-3 or TRBV12-4, the J call TRBJ1-2, with a weak D call TRBD1 (6 bases). The CDR3 has 13 residues. The V end was cut by 1 base, the J end by 8 bases, with 11 bases between. The CDR3 loop reads CASSLDRVKGYTF. In DNA, the CDR3 is TGTGCCAGCAGTTTAGACAGGGTAAAGGGCTACACCTTC.

The chain's CDR3 is CSVANQEEQYF. CDR3 DNA sequence: TGCAGCGTTGCGAACCAGGAAGAGCAGTACTTC. The chain has TRBV29-1 and TRBJ2-7; D unclear. This CDR3 spans 11 amino acids. V was cut by 4 bases and J by 7 bases, with 11 bases left in between. Per the germline V gene, CDR1 is SQVTM and CDR2 is ANQGSEA.

V and J are TRBV27 and TRBJ1-4; 9 bases line up with TRBD1. The CDR3 is 14 amino acids. The V segment lost 4 bases and the J segment 10 bases; nucleotides outside the gene matches: 7. In germline, CDR1 is MNHEY, CDR2 SMNVEV (reference sequence). CDR3 DNA sequence: TGTGCCAGCAGTTGGGGGACAGGGTTGGCAAAACTGTTTTTT. Translation gives CASSWGTGLAKLFF.

This clonotype showed up just a few times. V and J are TRBV20-1 and TRBJ1-5; 7 bases agree with TRBD1. This CDR3 spans 11 amino acids. The junction had 6 bases not matched to a gene; V was cut back by 1 base and J by 15 bases. Germline values: CDR1 DFQATT, CDR2 SNEGSKA (reference sequence). The CDR3 DNA follows: TGCAGTGCTAGAGCAGGGGGTGTGTGGCATTTT. It codes for CSARAGGVWHF.

This clonotype rates as medium-sized (0.01 to 0.1%). This sequence joins TRBV13 and TRBJ1-3, with D possibly TRBD1 on 5 matching bases. This CDR3 region has 15 residues. Trimming took off 5 bases at V and 2 bases at J, with 13 bases between the two ends. CDR1 and CDR2 from the germline V gene are PRHDT and FYEKMQ (reference sequence). The CDR3 loop is CASSEEGLPGNTIYF. The CDR3 coding sequence is TGTGCCAGCAGCGAAGAGGGGTTACCTGGAAACACCATATATTTT.

Sample share makes this clonotype medium-sized. This chain connects TRBV14 to TRBJ2-1; 14 bases are a match to TRBD2. The V gene's germline CDR1 is SGHDN and CDR2 FVKESK. V shed 4 bases, J shed 9 bases, and the junction held 5 bases outside the gene matches. CDR3 length equals 15 residues. CDR3: CASSPTSGRAGEQFF. CDR3 DNA sequence: TGTGCCAGCAGCCCGACTAGCGGGAGGGCCGGTGAGCAGTTCTTC.

V usage is TRBV7-7 and J usage is TRBJ2-7, with 9 bases fitting TRBD1. The junction had 5 bases not matched to a gene; V was cut back by 4 bases and J by 7 bases. The CDR3 length is 13 residues. Germline CDR1 is SSHAT and CDR2 is FNYEAQ (reference sequence). The CDR3 DNA follows: TGTGCCAGCAGCTACGACAGGGGGTGGGAGCAGTACTTC. It encodes CASSYDRGWEQYF. The complete variable domain, with remaining parts taken from reference TRBV7-7 and TRBJ2-7, reads GAGVSQSPRYKVTKRGQDVTLRCDPISSHATLYWYQQALGQGPEFLTYFNYEAQPDKSGLPSDRFSAERPEGSISTLTIQRTEQRDSAMYRCASSYDRGWEQYFGPGTRLTVT.